Detailed here is one T cell receptor beta chain. Its antigen is not identified. PCR amplification relied on 60 Vbeta primers (plus 13 Jbeta primers). The repertoire was sequenced with immunoSEQ multiplex PCR; TCRdb's copy has only in-frame clones and lacks some. The sample yields 110,000 to 150,000 clones, roughly 80% seen once. The data originate from a study of cytomegalovirus exposure and HLA in healthy donors. Study-wide results and limits: Accurate prediction of most subjects' HLA-A and HLA-B alleles from TCR beta sequences was reported.

The CDR3 totals 14 residues. Trimming removed 3 bases from V and 2 bases from J; junction bases left unmatched: 2. Per the germline V gene, CDR1 is KGHSH and CDR2 is LQKENI. This chain links TRBV18 with TRBJ1-1; TRBD1 agrees at 8 bases. The sequencing sample was made of PBMCs. This clonotype was sampled from a man aged 40-49 years in good health and CMV-seronegative. The CDR3 sequence: CASSPDRANTEAFF. Here the CDR3 DNA reads TGTGCCAGCTCACCGGACAGGGCCAACACTGAAGCTTTCTTT.